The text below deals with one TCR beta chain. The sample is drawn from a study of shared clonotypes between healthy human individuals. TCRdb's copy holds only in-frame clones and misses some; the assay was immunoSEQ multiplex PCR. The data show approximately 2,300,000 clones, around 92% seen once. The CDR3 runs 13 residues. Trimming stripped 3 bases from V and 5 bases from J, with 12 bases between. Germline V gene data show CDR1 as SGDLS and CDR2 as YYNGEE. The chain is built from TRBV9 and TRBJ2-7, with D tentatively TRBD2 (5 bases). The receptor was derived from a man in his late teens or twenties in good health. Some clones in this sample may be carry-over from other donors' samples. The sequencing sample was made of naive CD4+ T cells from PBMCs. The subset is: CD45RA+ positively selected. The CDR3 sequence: CASSETTAHEQYF. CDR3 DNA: TGTGCCAGCAGCGAGACTACCGCCCACGAGCAGTACTTC.